Below, 18 T cell receptor beta chains from the same sample are listed, as sequenced in a study of beta chain features in type 1 diabetes. Overall study results and limits: Among all four CD4+ subsets, Type 1 diabetes patients had TCRB CDR3s that were moderately but significantly shorter.

The whole isolated RNA underwent reverse transcription, so sequencing captured expressed TCRB transcripts. Clones were sequenced by immunoSEQ multiplex PCR, and TCRdb holds only the in-frame ones, with some missing. The data contain roughly 150,000 clones, approximately 8.7% of them seen just once; the ten biggest clones take up roughly 0.72%. Their antigens are not known. The source material was central memory CD4+ T cells from blood. These receptors originate from a woman in her twenties or thirties with type 1 diabetes.

CDR3 sequence reads: CASSSNGRGLGGEAFF. The DNA of the CDR3 is TGTGCCAGCAGCTCCAACGGCAGGGGGCTTGGAGGTGAAGCTTTCTTT. V is TRBV28 and J is TRBJ1-1, with 8 bases matching TRBD1. The CDR3 totals 16 residues. Germline loops: CDR1 MDHEN, CDR2 SYDVKM. The J segment lost 7 bases and the V segment lost 6 bases, leaving 16 bases of the junction unmatched. The variable domain in full, completed from reference TRBV28 and TRBJ1-1, reads DVKVTQSSRYLVKRTGEKVFLECVQDMDHENMFWYRQDPGLGLRLIYFSYDVKMKEKGDIPEGYSVSREKKERFSLILESASTNQTSMYLCASSSNGRGLGGEAFFGQGTRLTVV.

This clone has more than one count but fewer than ten. The chain is built from TRBV29-1 and TRBJ2-5; 12 positions match TRBD1. There are 13 residues in the CDR3. V was clipped by 3 bases and J by 14 bases; unmatched bases: 10. CDR1 and CDR2 (germline): SQVTM, ANQGSEA. For the CDR3, the DNA is TGCAGCGTTGAGGGGACAGGGGGCGAGTGGGGATACTTC. The encoded protein is CSVEGTGGEWGYF.

This clone has only a few counts. The chain carries TRBV25-1 and TRBJ1-4; 9 bases align to TRBD1. The germline gives CDR1 MGHDK, CDR2 SYGVNS. The CDR3 is made up of 13 amino acids. Trimming took 8 bases from V and 8 from J; bases not matched to a gene: 6. The CDR3 nucleotides are TGTGCCAGCCGTGGACAGGGGAAAGAAAAACTGTTTTTT. The encoded protein is CASRGQGKEKLFF.

This chain uses TRBV5-1 with TRBJ1-2; no clear D gene. The germline gives CDR1 SGHRS, CDR2 YFSETQ. V shed 0 bases and J shed 7 bases, with 16 bases lying between them. CDR3 length equals 15 residues. The CDR3 nucleotides are TGCGCCAGCAGCTTGGCCGAGGGTCGGGGAAGTGGCTACACCTTC. Translated, it gives CASSLAEGRGSGYTF.

There are a few counts of this clone. The chain employs TRBV9 and TRBJ2-1, with 13 bases aligning to TRBD2. The length of the CDR3 is 19 residues. Looked up from germline, CDR1 is SGDLS and CDR2 is YYNGEE. V shed 0 bases, J shed 0 bases, and the junction held 6 bases outside the gene matches. CDR3 nucleotide sequence: TGTGCCAGCAGCGTAGGGACTAGCGGGAGCTTAGGCTCCTACAATGAGCAGTTCTTC. Translating it yields CASSVGTSGSLGSYNEQFF.

The chain combines TRBV7-9 with TRBJ1-2, with a possible D match to TRBD1 (6 bases). V lost 1 base and J lost 12, with 12 bases in between. Germline V CDR1 and CDR2: SEHNR, FQNEAQ (reference sequence). The CDR3 extends over 12 amino acids. CDR3 region: CASSLEIRGHTF. The CDR3 nucleotides are TGTGCCAGCAGCTTAGAAATCAGGGGCCACACCTTC.

This clone was observed a few times. The chain recombines TRBV6-1 with TRBJ2-1; TRBD2 matches 15 bases. Germline V CDR1 and CDR2: MNHNS, SASEGT. V gave up 8 bases and J gave up 6 bases; unmatched junction bases: 2. The length of the CDR3 is 14 residues. CDR3 DNA: TGTGCCAGCGGACTAGCGGGAGGGGTCAATGAGCAGTTCTTC. Its protein is CASGLAGGVNEQFF.

The chain recombines TRBV5-1 with TRBJ2-3; TRBD1 agrees at 11 bases. The CDR3 runs 15 residues. Losses at the gene ends were 4 bases for V and 7 bases for J; bases not matched to a gene: 8. Germline CDR1 SGHRS, CDR2 YFSETQ. In DNA form, the CDR3 reads TGCGCCAGCAGCACCGGGACAGGGGGGGCCCATACGCAGTATTTT. Protein sequence: CASSTGTGGAHTQYF.

This clone was detected only a few times. The V call is TRBV29-1, the J call TRBJ2-6, with D maybe TRBD1 (5 bases). The CDR3 extends over 15 amino acids. Trimming took 4 bases from V and 5 from J, leaving 15 bases between them. Germline CDR1 SQVTM, CDR2 ANQGSEA. CDR3 sequence (DNA): TGCAGCGTTGCCCAGGGATATAGCTGGGCCAACGTCCTGACTTTC. As protein: CSVAQGYSWANVLTF.

The chain joins TRBV29-1 to TRBJ2-7; D may be TRBD2 (6 bases). Trimming removed 0 bases at V and 2 bases at J, with 23 bases between. The CDR3 is 18 amino acids. CDR1 is SQVTM and CDR2 is ANQGSEA in the germline V gene. CDR3 sequence: CSVEDSAPGVGGTYEQYF. In DNA, the CDR3 is TGCAGCGTTGAAGACAGCGCCCCCGGGGTGGGAGGCACCTACGAGCAGTACTTC.

The chain is built from TRBV5-1 and TRBJ2-3, with a weak D call TRBD2 (6 bases). Germline CDR1 is SGHRS and CDR2 is YFSETQ. V lost 5 bases and J 2 bases, leaving 18 bases between the germline ends. This CDR3 region has 16 residues. CDR3 sequence reads: CASRISGLPITDTQYF. The CDR3 bases are TGCGCCAGCAGGATCTCCGGACTACCCATCACAGATACGCAGTATTTT.

The chain links TRBV27 to TRBJ1-4; no clear D gene. The CDR3 sequence is 16 residues long. Germline CDR1 MNHEY, CDR2 SMNVEV (reference sequence). V lost 5 bases and J lost 8, with 21 bases in between. The CDR3 sequence is CASSVSGSAGGEKLFF. CDR3 nucleotide sequence: TGTGCCAGCAGTGTTTCCGGGTCGGCAGGAGGGGAAAAACTGTTTTTT.

This clone was recorded a few times. The chain is built from TRBV6-5 and TRBJ1-1; D possibly corresponds to TRBD1 (5 bases). Germline lookup yields CDR1 MNHEY and CDR2 SVGAGI. Trimming took 0 bases from V and 5 from J, leaving 13 bases between them. There are 15 residues in the CDR3. The CDR3: CASSYSRQLQTEAFF. CDR3 nucleotides: TGTGCCAGCAGTTACTCGCGACAGCTACAAACTGAAGCTTTCTTT.

Only a few counts were recorded for this clone. V is TRBV7-2 and J is TRBJ2-2, with D unclear. CDR1 and CDR2 from the germline V gene are SGHTA and FQGNSA. The CDR3 spans 14 residues. Deletions cut 5 bases from V and 6 bases from J, with 13 bases between. This CDR3 is CASSHRVGSGELFF. The CDR3 nucleotides are TGTGCCAGCAGCCACCGGGTCGGGTCCGGGGAGCTGTTTTTT.

In this sample, this clone turned up many times. The chain joins TRBV2 to TRBJ2-4; tentatively, D is TRBD2 (5 bases). This CDR3 is built from 12 residues. The germline gives CDR1 SNHLY, CDR2 FYNNEI. Trimming left V 4 bases short and J 8 bases short, with 9 bases between. CDR3 nucleotides: TGTGCCAGCAGTGTCGAAGCGGACATTCAGTACTTC. This codes for CASSVEADIQYF.

This chain connects TRBV9 to TRBJ2-1; TRBD1 is a possible D gene (6 bases). The V gene lost 2 bases and the J gene lost 5 bases, with 14 bases spanning the gap. Germline CDR1 is SGDLS and CDR2 is YYNGEE. This CDR3 is built from 15 residues. This chain's CDR3 is CASSVGQGPHNEQFF. CDR3 bases: TGTGCCAGCAGCGTCGGCCAGGGGCCCCACAATGAGCAGTTCTTC.

Remarks on this clone: This specimen includes other DNA sequences encoding the same CDR3. The chain recombines TRBV6-5 with TRBJ1-2, with 7 bases fitting TRBD1. CDR1 is MNHEY and CDR2 is SVGAGI in the germline V gene. The CDR3 runs to 14 residues. V shed 0 bases, J shed 2 bases, and the junction held 0 bases outside the gene matches. Here the CDR3 DNA reads TGTGCCAGCAGTTACTCGACAGGGAACTATGGCTACACCTTC. Residues: CASSYSTGNYGYTF.

This clone showed up just a few times. The chain is built from TRBV5-1 and TRBJ2-7, with D possibly matching TRBD2 (6 bases). The CDR3 length is 16 residues. Trimming took 0 bases from V and 4 from J, leaving 17 bases between them. Germline values: CDR1 SGHRS, CDR2 YFSETQ. CDR3 protein: CASSLGPSGDKYEQYF. CDR3 coding DNA: TGCGCCAGCAGCTTGGGTCCTTCGGGGGATAAGTACGAGCAGTACTTC.